This TCR beta chain was identified in a study of T cells in Graves' hyperthyroidism and ophthalmopathy. General study points: Separating ophthalmopathy from stable hyperthyroidism was achieved by a 13 V-J model.

Regions amplified from RNA transcripts were the TCR beta CDR3 regions. HTBI primers were the set used in a first-round RT-PCR of the TCR CDR3. MiXCR was run by TCRdb on the multiplex PCR reads, yielding one entry per CDR3 protein. The data show approximately 400,000 distinct CDR3 sequences, 19% seen once. This clonotype was recorded many times. Its specificity is not known. Trimming cost V 5 bases and J 0 bases; bases outside gene matches: 1. The germline gives CDR1 LNHNV, CDR2 YYDKDF (reference sequence). CDR3 length equals 13 residues. Absent ophthalmopathy progression within 18 months defined stable Graves' hyperthyroidism. The diagnostic basis comprised clinical symptoms, serum thyroxine and TRAb, thyroid ultrasound and orbital computed tomography.

Material for sequencing was blood. The chain uses TRBV15 and TRBJ2-7, with TRBD1 identical over 7 bases. This sequence was found in a woman younger than 30 with Graves' hyperthyroidism. As DNA, the CDR3 is TGTGCCACCAGCCGACAGGGCTCCTACGAGCAGTACTTC. As protein: CATSRQGSYEQYF.